This record concerns one T cell receptor (beta chain) sequence. The CDR3 covers 15 residues. The germline CDR1 and CDR2 sequences are LNHDA and SQIVND (reference sequence). Trimming took 5 bases from V and 4 from J; bases not matched to a gene: 8. Only in-frame clones appear in the TCRdb table, and some are missing; sequencing was by immunoSEQ multiplex PCR. The profile shows 150,000 to 200,000 clones, less than 90% of them singletons. This sample was taken from a study of blood T cell repertoires in COVID-19. The sample comprised peripheral blood. The TCR originated in a woman in her 70s with COVID-19, enrolled during active disease. V usage is TRBV19 and J usage is TRBJ1-2, with TRBD1 identical over 9 bases. This chain's CDR3 is CASSPFDRGAYGYTF. The CDR3 region has the DNA TGTGCCAGTAGTCCGTTCGACAGGGGGGCCTATGGCTACACCTTC.